The T cell receptor (beta chain) described here comes from a study of T-cell memory formation after mild COVID-19 (dated by TCRdb to about 2021). About the full investigation: Most TCR sequence clusters were specific to one of the two donors. The cohort comprised two young, previously healthy adult volunteers, one female and one male. T-cell clones expanding and contracting after mild COVID-19 in two donors were tracked by longitudinal TCRalpha and TCRbeta repertoire sequencing. Paper-wide results and their limitations: SARS-CoV-2 specificity of the second-wave clones peaking on day 37 was not confirmed. Clones contracting from day 15 to 85 had balanced CD4/CD8 phenotypes, while a second wave expanding from day 15 to 37 was biased towards CD4+. Some responding clones were detected in pre-infection memory, suggesting pre-existing cross-reactive memory T cells joined the SARS-CoV-2 response. Contracting CD4+ clones turned up mainly in the CM and EM memory subsets, whereas EMRA was where CD8+ clones were enriched. The study covered only a couple of mild cases, and larger cohorts including severe cases with pre-infection samples were considered necessary.

TCRdb lists the instrument as Illumina NovaSeq 6000. Using 5'RACE with constant-segment primers, TCRalpha and TCRbeta cDNA libraries were constructed, with sample barcodes and unique molecular identifiers added in the process. RNA was extracted from every sample with Trizol reagent. The libraries were amplified in two PCR steps, and the second step added a second sample barcode and Illumina TruSeq adapters. Sequencing of the libraries was done on an Illumina NovaSeq, producing 2 x 150 bp paired-end reads. In the paper's pipeline: With migec v1.2.7, reads were demultiplexed and then collapsed into UMI-guided consensus sequences. Using mixcr v2.1.11, UMI consensuses were aligned to TRA and TRB V and J templates and then assembled into clonotypes. Expanded or contracted clonotypes were those called significant by both edgeR and NoisET, with noise models trained on biological replicates. For edgeR calls, the thresholds were a false discovery rate-adjusted p below 0.01 and a log2 fold-change of 1. As an exploratory analysis of dynamics, PCA with hierarchical clustering was applied to max-normalized trajectories of the 1000 most abundant clonotypes. Each responding clone was given a CD4 or CD8 phenotype based on the CD4+ and CD8+ repertoires, which had been sequenced separately. TCRdb trimmed public reads at Q25 via fastp, called clones via MiXCR and kept in-frame beta chains. Rows matching on CDR3 protein sequence are summarized as one entry with the most common DNA and genes. In this record, the V and J calls reflect TCRdb's handling and not the investigators' own analysis. The sample table holds 380,000 or so distinct CDR3 sequences, of which approximately 15% were seen once. Of the sample, roughly 22% is held by the ten largest clones.

Comments on this clonotype: Its specific antigen is unknown. No base-level quality is on record; no much larger clone is a single base apart.

Reading from cysteine to phenylalanine, the CDR3 counts 13 amino acids. Only the CDR3 DNA stays, 39 bases, in frame from base 1. Based on the germline V gene, the CDR1 and CDR2 sequences are SQVTM and ANQGSEA. V has 6 bases trimmed and J has 5 bases trimmed; junction bases matching no gene number 9. PBMCs were isolated by Ficoll-Paque density gradient centrifugation. The sequencing input was PBMCs or a T cell subset sorted from them (not recorded which). This TCR was sampled from a man between 18 and 35 years old who had mild COVID-19 (a few samples of this study predate the infection). The sample titles of this study are shuffled in the database, so cell type and time point are left out; the donor was told from shared clones. This receptor chain uses TRBV29-1 and TRBJ2-7, with 8 bases in between that match TRBD2. The nucleotide sequence reads TGCAGCGTGGGACTAGTGGGCCCCCACGAGCAGTACTTC. It translates as CSVGLVGPHEQYF.